This T cell receptor (beta chain) was identified during a study of cytomegalovirus exposure and HLA in healthy donors. Trimming cost V 3 bases and J 1 base; bases outside gene matches: 7. This CDR3 is built from 16 residues. Germline V gene lookup returns CDR1 SGHDN and CDR2 FVKESK. The PCR was carried out with 60 Vbeta primers and 13 Jbeta primers. TCRdb's table, derived via immunoSEQ multiplex PCR, lists solely in-frame clones and lacks some. The listing contains under 40,000 clones. This cohort consisted of healthy bone marrow donors. The source is a female donor in good health and CMV-seronegative. The V gene is TRBV14, the J gene TRBJ2-7; 9 nucleotides agree with TRBD1. The sequenced sample consisted of PBMCs. CDR3 sequence reads: CASSHSGTGISYEQYF. The CDR3 region has the DNA TGTGCCAGCAGCCACTCCGGGACAGGGATTTCCTACGAGCAGTACTTC.